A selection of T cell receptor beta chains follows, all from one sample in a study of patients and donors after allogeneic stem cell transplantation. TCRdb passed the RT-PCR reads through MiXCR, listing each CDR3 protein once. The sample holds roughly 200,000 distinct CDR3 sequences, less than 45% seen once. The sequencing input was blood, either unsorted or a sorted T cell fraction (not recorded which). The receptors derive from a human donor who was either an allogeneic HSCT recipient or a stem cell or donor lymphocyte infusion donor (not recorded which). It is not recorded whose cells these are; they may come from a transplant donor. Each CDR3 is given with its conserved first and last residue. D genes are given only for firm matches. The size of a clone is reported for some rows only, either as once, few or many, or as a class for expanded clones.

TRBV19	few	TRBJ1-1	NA	CASSKDRNTEAFF	TGTGCCAGTAGTAAGGACAGGAACACTGAAGCTTTCTTT
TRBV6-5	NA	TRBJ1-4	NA	CASSYSGGLLGEKLFF	TGTGCCAGCAGTTACTCCGGGGGCCTTCTGGGTGAAAAACTGTTTTTT
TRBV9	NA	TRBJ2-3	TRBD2	CASSDRQAGGPIDTQYF	TGTGCCAGCAGCGATCGGCAAGCGGGAGGGCCGATAGATACGCAGTATTTT
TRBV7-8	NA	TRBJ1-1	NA	CASSLDWTSNTEAFF	TGTGCCAGCAGCTTAGACTGGACCTCGAACACTGAAGCTTTCTTT
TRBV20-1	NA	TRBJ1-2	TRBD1	CSAPGTEGYTF	TGCAGTGCACCCGGGACAGAGGGCTACACCTTC
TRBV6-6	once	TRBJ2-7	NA	CASRTSTYEQYF	TGTGCCAGCAGGACGTCCACATACGAGCAGTACTTC
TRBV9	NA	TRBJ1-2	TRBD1	CASRDRDGYGYTF	TGTGCCAGCAGGGACAGGGACGGCTATGGCTACACCTTT
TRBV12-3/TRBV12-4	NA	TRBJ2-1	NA	CASSLTIREQFF	TGTGCCAGCAGTTTGACTATCCGTGAGCAGTTCTTC
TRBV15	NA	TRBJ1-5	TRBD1	CATSRGGTDIQPQHF	TGTGCCACCAGCAGAGGAGGGACAGACATTCAGCCCCAGCATTTT
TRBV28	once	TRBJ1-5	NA	CATGSGQPQHF	TGTGCCACGGGGAGCGGCCAGCCCCAGCATTTT
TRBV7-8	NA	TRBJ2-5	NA	CASSTSWGVGETQYF	TGTGCCAGCAGCACCTCTTGGGGAGTCGGGGAGACCCAGTACTTC
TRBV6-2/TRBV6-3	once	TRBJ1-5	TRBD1	CASSGTGMNQPQHF	TGTGCCAGCAGCGGGACAGGGATGAATCAGCCCCAGCATTTT
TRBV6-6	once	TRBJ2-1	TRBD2	CASSYGLAGVSYNEQFF	TGTGCCAGCAGTTACGGACTAGCGGGAGTCTCCTACAATGAGCAGTTCTTC
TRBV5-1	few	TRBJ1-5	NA	CASSPGTVGNQPQHF	TGCGCCAGCAGCCCAGGGACGGTCGGCAATCAGCCCCAGCATTTT
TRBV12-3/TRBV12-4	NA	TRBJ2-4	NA	CASSLVGDQYF	TGTGCCAGCAGTTTAGTGGGTGATCAGTACTTC
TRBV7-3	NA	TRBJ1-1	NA	CASSFSSSEGAFF	TGTGCCAGCAGCTTTTCCTCTTCCGAAGGTGCTTTCTTT
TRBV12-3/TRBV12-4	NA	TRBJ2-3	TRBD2	CASSRRLAGNTDTQYF	TGTGCCAGCAGCCGACGACTAGCGGGAAACACAGATACGCAGTATTTT
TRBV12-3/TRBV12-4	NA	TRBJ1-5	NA	CASRQDSASNQHQHF	TGTGCCAGCAGGCAAGACAGTGCAAGCAATCAGCACCAGCATTTT
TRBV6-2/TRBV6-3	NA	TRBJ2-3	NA	CASSYPGTQYF	TGTGCCAGCAGTTACCCAGGAACGCAGTATTTT
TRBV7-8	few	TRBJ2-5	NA	CASSLSQGRGQETQYF	TGTGCCAGCAGCTTGTCGCAGGGAAGGGGGCAAGAGACCCAGTACTTC
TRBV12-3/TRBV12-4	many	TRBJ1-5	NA	CASSSGWGREDQPQHF	TGTGCCAGCAGTTCGGGCTGGGGACGTGAAGATCAGCCCCAGCATTTT
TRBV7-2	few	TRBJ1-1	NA	CASSYGWDTEAFF	TGTGCCAGCAGCTATGGGTGGGACACTGAAGCTTTCTTT
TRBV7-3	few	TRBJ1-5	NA	CPLWSNQPQHF	TGTCCCCTCTGGAGCAATCAGCCCCAGCATTTT
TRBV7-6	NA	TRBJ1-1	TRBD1	CASSPHTGGAGNTEAFF	TGTGCCAGCAGCCCTCATACAGGGGGCGCGGGGAACACTGAAGCTTTCTTT
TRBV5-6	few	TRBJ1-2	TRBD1	CASSLPTGLNYGYTF	TGTGCCAGCAGCTTGCCGACAGGGCTTAACTATGGCTACACCTTC
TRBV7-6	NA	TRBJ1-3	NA	CASSLGVFRTGNTIYF	TGTGCCAGCAGCTTAGGTGTATTTCGTACTGGAAACACCATATATTTT
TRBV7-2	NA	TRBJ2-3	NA	CASSLLLAEHADTQYF	TGTGCCAGCAGCTTGTTGCTAGCAGAGCATGCAGATACGCAGTATTTT
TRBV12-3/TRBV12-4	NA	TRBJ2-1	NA	CATGSLAGSNEQFF	TGTGCCACCGGGTCTCTGGCGGGTAGCAATGAGCAGTTCTTC
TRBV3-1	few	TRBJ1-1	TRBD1	CASSPQQGSEAFF	TGTGCCAGCAGCCCTCAACAGGGGTCTGAAGCTTTCTTT
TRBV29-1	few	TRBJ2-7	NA	CSVGQHSYEQYF	TGCAGCGTTGGTCAGCACTCCTACGAGCAGTACTTC
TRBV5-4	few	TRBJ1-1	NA	CASSLDPGSVFTEAFF	TGTGCCAGCAGCTTGGATCCAGGTAGTGTTTTCACTGAAGCTTTCTTT
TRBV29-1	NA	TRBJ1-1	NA	CSVNEGGNTEAFF	TGCAGCGTTAACGAGGGCGGCAACACTGAAGCTTTCTTT
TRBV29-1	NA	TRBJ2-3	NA	CSVVWGKSTDTQYF	TGCAGCGTCGTTTGGGGGAAGAGCACAGATACGCAGTATTTT
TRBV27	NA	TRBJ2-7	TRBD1	CASSRDRGHLSEQYF	TGTGCCAGCAGTAGGGACAGGGGACACCTCTCCGAGCAGTACTTC
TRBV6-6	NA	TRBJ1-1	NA	CASSYQQNTEAFF	TGTGCCAGCAGTTACCAGCAGAACACTGAAGCTTTCTTT
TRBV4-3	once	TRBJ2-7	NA	CASSSTVSYEQYF	TGCGCCAGCAGCTCGACAGTCTCCTACGAGCAGTACTTC
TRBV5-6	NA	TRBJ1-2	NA	CASSLRDTFNYGYTF	TGTGCCAGCAGCTTGAGGGACACTTTTAACTATGGCTACACCTTC
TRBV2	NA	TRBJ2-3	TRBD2	CASSEMLGLSATQYF	TGTGCCAGCAGTGAAATGCTGGGACTAAGCGCTACGCAGTATTTT
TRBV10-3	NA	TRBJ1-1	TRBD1	CAISDPDRAYTEAFF	TGTGCCATCAGTGATCCCGACAGGGCCTACACTGAAGCTTTCTTT
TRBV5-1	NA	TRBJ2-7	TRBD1	CASSGTGISYEQYF	TGCGCCAGCAGCGGGACAGGAATCTCCTACGAGCAGTACTTC
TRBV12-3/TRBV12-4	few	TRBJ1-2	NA	CASSLGTENYGYTF	TGTGCCAGCAGTTTGGGGACGGAAAACTATGGCTACACCTTC
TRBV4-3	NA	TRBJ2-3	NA	CASSQDHGGRGNLVADTQYF	TGCGCCAGCAGCCAAGATCACGGAGGGCGGGGAAATTTGGTAGCAGATACGCAGTATTTT
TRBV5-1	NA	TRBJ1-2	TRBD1	CASSQTTGGSYGYTF	TGCGCCAGCAGCCAAACGACAGGGGGAAGCTATGGCTACACCTTC
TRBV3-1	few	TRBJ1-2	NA	CASSQEKAHGYTF	TGTGCCAGCAGCCAAGAGAAGGCCCATGGCTACACCTTC
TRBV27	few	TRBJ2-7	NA	CASRLRWGYEQYF	TGTGCCAGCAGACTCCGATGGGGCTACGAGCAGTACTTC
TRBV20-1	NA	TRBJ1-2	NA	CSARQSLPSGYTF	TGCAGTGCTAGACAATCCTTGCCATCTGGCTACACCTTC
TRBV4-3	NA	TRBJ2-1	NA	CASSQVLGPGVGNEQFF	TGCGCCAGCAGCCAAGTCTTGGGTCCGGGGGTTGGCAATGAGCAGTTCTTC
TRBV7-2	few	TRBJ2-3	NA	CASSLERGTDTQYF	TGTGCCAGCAGCTTAGAACGAGGGACAGATACGCAGTATTTT
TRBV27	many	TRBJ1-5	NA	CASSLRSRDTQNQPQHF	TGTGCCAGCAGTTTACGGTCCCGGGACACCCAGAATCAGCCCCAGCATTTT
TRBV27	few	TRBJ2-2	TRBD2	CASSWTSAGELFF	TGTGCCAGCAGCTGGACTAGCGCCGGGGAGCTGTTTTTT
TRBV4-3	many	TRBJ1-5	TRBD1	CASSQDPRGRGNQPQHF	TGCGCCAGCAGCCAAGATCCGAGGGGGCGCGGCAATCAGCCCCAGCATTTT
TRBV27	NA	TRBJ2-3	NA	CASSLGLLELTDTQYF	TGTGCCAGCAGTTTGGGACTCCTCGAGCTCACAGATACGCAGTATTTT
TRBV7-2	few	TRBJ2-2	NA	CASSFRDTGELFF	TGTGCCAGCAGCTTTCGGGATACCGGGGAGCTGTTTTTT
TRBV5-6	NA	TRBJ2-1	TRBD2	CASSLAGRREEQFF	TGTGCCAGCAGCTTGGCTGGCAGGCGGGAGGAGCAGTTCTTC